This TCR beta chain was observed in a study of cytomegalovirus exposure and HLA in healthy donors. Turning to this clone: The target antigen is unknown.

The junction had 0 bases not matched to a gene; V was cut back by 2 bases and J by 3 bases. Germline loops: CDR1 SGDLS, CDR2 YYNGEE. The CDR3 is 14 amino acids. Regarding the study as a whole: Indistinguishable V segments such as TRBV6-2 and TRBV6-3 were excluded. After further analysis at a later stage, 15,000 to 20,000 TCR beta sequences were associated with HLA alleles at 0.05 false discovery rate.

The primer mix had 60 Vbeta and 13 Jbeta primers. Sequencing used immunoSEQ multiplex PCR; TCRdb keeps in-frame clones, though not all of them. The data hold roughly 150,000 clones, with around 73% observed a single time. This TCR was recovered from a male donor in good health and CMV-seronegative. Input material: PBMCs. The chain carries TRBV9 and TRBJ2-1; 9 bases are shared with TRBD1. The CDR3 here is CASSVTGGYNEQFF. Here the CDR3 DNA reads TGTGCCAGCAGCGTGACAGGGGGCTACAATGAGCAGTTCTTC.